The 5 T cell receptor beta chains below were found in one sample sequenced in a study of PD-1 blockade in classical Hodgkin lymphoma. The table came from immunoSEQ multiplex PCR; TCRdb's copy has only in-frame clones and leaves some out. The sample has about 90,000 clones, 85% to 90% seen once. Every patient had relapsed following autologous stem cell transplantation, and cohorts differed in brentuximab vedotin exposure. The specimen comprised peripheral blood mononuclear cells (PBMCs), sampled before the second cycle of nivolumab. The receptors shown here come from a human donor with classical Hodgkin lymphoma.

The sample holds a few counts of this clone. A junction boundary mismatches the germline segment, possibly from a read error. Within the sample, other DNA sequences also encode this same CDR3. The chain recombines TRBV2 with TRBJ2-7, with D hard to call. Germline V gene data show CDR1 as SNHLY and CDR2 as FYNNEI. CDR3 length: 14 amino acids. The CDR3 reads CASSEELVSHEQYF. CDR3 bases: TGTGCCAGCAGTGAAGAGTTGGTCTCCCACGAGCAGTACTTC.

The chain is built from TRBV19 and TRBJ2-7; D gene ambiguous. Germline assignment: CDR1 LNHDA and CDR2 SQIVND (reference sequence). The CDR3 spans 15 residues. V gave up 3 bases and J gave up 2 bases, with 14 bases separating them. The CDR3 sequence: CASSIAVTMTYEQYF. The CDR3, as DNA: TGTGCCAGTAGTATTGCGGTAACAATGACCTACGAGCAGTACTTC.

CDR3 amino acids: CASSGSGAITGELFF. CDR3 nucleotide sequence: TGTGCCAGCAGCGGATCCGGGGCGATTACCGGGGAGCTGTTTTTT. The V gene is TRBV9, the J gene TRBJ2-2; D is possibly TRBD1 or TRBD2 (5 bases each). The CDR3 extends over 15 amino acids. The V and J ends lost 3 bases and 5 bases respectively, with 14 bases between them. Germline-derived CDR1 and CDR2 are SGDLS and YYNGEE.

This chain joins TRBV27 and TRBJ2-7; the D gene is possibly TRBD1 (7 bases). Trimming took 2 bases from V and 3 from J, leaving 20 bases between them. From germline, CDR1 is MNHEY and CDR2 SMNVEV (reference sequence). The CDR3 runs to 17 residues. CDR3 nucleotides: TGTGCCAGCAGTTTAACGGGTCGGCGGGACAGAGACTACGAGCAGTACTTC. As protein: CASSLTGRRDRDYEQYF.

On this clone: Other DNA variants within this sample encode the same CDR3. The chain couples TRBV6-5 to TRBJ1-1, with D maybe TRBD1 (6 bases). The CDR3 is 13 residues long. Germline CDR1 and CDR2: MNHEY and SVGAGI. Trimming stripped 2 bases from V and 2 bases from J, with 6 bases between. CDR3 DNA sequence: TGTGCCAGCAGTTACGGGGGCAACACTGAAGCTTTCTTT. This encodes CASSYGGNTEAFF.